This T cell receptor (beta chain) was documented in a study of human T cells and chemical hapten exposure. This sample's time point: patch test 2, 6 weeks after DPC sensitization. The treatment here: therapeutic diphenylcyclopropenone sensitization with weekly scalp DPC. This clonotype has a count of ten or more. This CDR3 has 15 residues. Trimming took off 4 bases at V and 4 bases at J, with 14 bases between the two ends. Germline V CDR1 and CDR2: MNHEY, SMNVEV (reference sequence). TCRdb reprocessed the RACE reads with MiXCR, giving one entry per CDR3 protein. The data show 96,000 or so distinct CDR3 sequences, roughly a tenth seen once.

J is TRBJ2-1 and V is TRBV27; D possibly corresponds to TRBD1 (5 bases). The receptor was isolated from a woman between 40 and 55 years old with alopecia areata. Some clones in this sample may be carry-over from other donors' samples. The sequencing used whole blood, collected in connection with sensitization to the hapten diphenylcyclopropenone (DPC). CDR3 amino acids: CASSSLTAGYNEQFF. In DNA, the CDR3 is TGTGCCAGCAGTTCCCTGACGGCAGGGTACAATGAGCAGTTCTTC.